This T cell receptor beta chain was sequenced in a study of T-cell reconstitution after alpha-beta-depleted transplantation in children. V was clipped by 2 bases and J by 3 bases; unmatched bases: 4. The CDR3 is 17 amino acids. Germline values: CDR1 KGHDR, CDR2 SFDVKD. Unique molecular identifiers were incorporated into the prepared TCRbeta library. TCRdb re-derived calls from the PCR reads in MiXCR, one entry per CDR3 protein. The repertoire has about 500,000 distinct CDR3 sequences, 32% of them found once; the top ten carry roughly 2.5%. This sequence joins TRBV24-1 and TRBJ2-3, with 13 nucleotides matching TRBD2. The material sequenced was PBMCs from the stem cell graft donor, taken from the stem cell graft. The receptor was isolated from a human donor who donated a stem cell graft to a child with aplastic anemia. The CDR3 region is CATSDSGLAGVTDTQYF. CDR3 DNA sequence: TGTGCCACCAGTGATTCCGGACTAGCGGGAGTTACAGATACGCAGTATTTT.